Reported below is one TCR beta chain. Its antigen is as yet unknown. Trimming at V came to 6 bases and at J to 12 bases, leaving 10 bases not matched to a gene. Germline V gives CDR1 MNHNY, CDR2 SVGAGI (reference sequence). The CDR3 is 12 amino acids. The record originates from a study of T cell responses to AZD1222 COVID-19 vaccine. Overall study results and limits: All repertoire sampling was performed exclusively after the peak T cell response. Dominant CD4 TCR responses targeted spike regions 160-218 and 743-854. A mostly white British donor set with more females was recruited, and clonal diversity was possibly underestimated. Only five to seven AZD1222 recipients were seropositive at baseline.

Measured with immunoSEQ multiplex PCR; TCRdb has only the in-frame clones, and not every one. This sample has under 45,000 clones, with over 75% found just once. The V call is TRBV6-6, the J call TRBJ1-2; 7 nucleotides agree with TRBD1. This receptor was taken from an adult who received the MenACWY meningococcal vaccine as a control. This specimen consisted of peripheral blood, obtained 28 days after the second dose of the MenACWY control vaccine. In nucleotides, the CDR3 is TGTGCCAGCAGCCCTGACAGGGATCGGAACACCTTC. Its translation: CASSPDRDRNTF.